The T cell receptor beta chain under discussion was sequenced for a study of blood T cell repertoires in COVID-19. Background on the study: Samples representing acute and convalescent COVID-19 were sourced from the United States, Italy and Spain. PBMCs, B-cell-depleted T cells, or T cells provided the cDNA or gDNA that made up the material.

The CDR3 runs 15 residues. From germline, CDR1 is SGHRS and CDR2 YFSETQ. Trimming removed 0 bases from V and 4 bases from J, with 13 bases in between. The protocol was immunoSEQ multiplex PCR, while the TCRdb copy is restricted to in-frame clones and leaves out a portion. Seen here are more than 250,000 clones, 88% observed once, and the top ten hold approximately 1.6%. This TCR came from a woman aged 30 to 39 with COVID-19, enrolled during active disease. The rearrangement joins TRBV5-1 to TRBJ1-2; D uncertain. The sample comprised peripheral blood. The CDR3 here is CASSLVPKSTYGYTF. DNA for the CDR3: TGCGCCAGCAGCTTGGTTCCTAAGTCTACCTATGGCTACACCTTC.